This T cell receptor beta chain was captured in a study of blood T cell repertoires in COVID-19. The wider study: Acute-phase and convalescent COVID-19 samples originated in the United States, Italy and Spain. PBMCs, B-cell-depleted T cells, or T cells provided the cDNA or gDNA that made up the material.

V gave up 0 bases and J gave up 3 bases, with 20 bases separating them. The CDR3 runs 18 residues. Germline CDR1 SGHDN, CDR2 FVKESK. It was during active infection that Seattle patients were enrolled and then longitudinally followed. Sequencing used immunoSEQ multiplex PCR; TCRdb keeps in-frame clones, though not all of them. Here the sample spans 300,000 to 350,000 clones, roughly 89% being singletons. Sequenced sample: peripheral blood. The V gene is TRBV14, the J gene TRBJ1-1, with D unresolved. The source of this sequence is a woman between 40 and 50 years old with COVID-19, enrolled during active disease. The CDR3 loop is CASSQDVVLEKLHTEAFF. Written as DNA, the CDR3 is TGTGCCAGCAGCCAAGACGTGGTTTTAGAAAAGTTGCACACTGAAGCTTTCTTT.